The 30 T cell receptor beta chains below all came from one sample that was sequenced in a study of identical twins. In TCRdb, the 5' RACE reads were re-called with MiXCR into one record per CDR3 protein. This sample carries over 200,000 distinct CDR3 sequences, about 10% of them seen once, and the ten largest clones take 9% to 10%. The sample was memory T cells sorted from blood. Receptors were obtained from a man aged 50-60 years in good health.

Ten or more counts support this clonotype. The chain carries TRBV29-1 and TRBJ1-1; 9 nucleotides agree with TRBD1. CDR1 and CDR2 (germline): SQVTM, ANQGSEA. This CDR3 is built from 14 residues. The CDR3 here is CSFTYRGRGTEAFF. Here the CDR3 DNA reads TGCAGTTTTACTTACAGGGGGCGAGGCACTGAAGCTTTCTTT.

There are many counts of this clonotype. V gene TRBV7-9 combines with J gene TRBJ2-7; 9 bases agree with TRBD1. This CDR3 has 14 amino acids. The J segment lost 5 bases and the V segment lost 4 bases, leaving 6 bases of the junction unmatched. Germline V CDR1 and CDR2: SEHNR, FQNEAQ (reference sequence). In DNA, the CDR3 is TGTGCCAGCAGCTCCGGGACAGGGACCCACGAGCAGTACTTC. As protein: CASSSGTGTHEQYF. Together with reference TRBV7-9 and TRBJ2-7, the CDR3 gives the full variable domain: DTGVSQNPRHKITKRGQNVTFRCDPISEHNRLYWYRQTLGQGPEFLTYFQNEAQLEKSRLLSDRFSAERPKGSFSTLEIQRTEQGDSAMYLCASSSGTGTHEQYFGPGTRLTVT.

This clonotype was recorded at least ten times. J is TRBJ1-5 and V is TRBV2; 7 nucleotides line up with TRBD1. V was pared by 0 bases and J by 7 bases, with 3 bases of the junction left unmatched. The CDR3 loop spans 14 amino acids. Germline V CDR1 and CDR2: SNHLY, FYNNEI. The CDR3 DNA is TGTGCCAGCAGTGAAGCACAGGGGCCCCAGCCCCAGCATTTT. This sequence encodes CASSEAQGPQPQHF.

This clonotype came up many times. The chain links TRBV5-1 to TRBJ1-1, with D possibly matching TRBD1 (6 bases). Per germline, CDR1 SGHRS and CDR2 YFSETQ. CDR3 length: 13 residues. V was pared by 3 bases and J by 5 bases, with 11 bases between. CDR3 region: CASSSKGGTEAFF. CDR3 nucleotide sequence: TGCGCCAGCAGCTCTAAAGGGGGGACTGAAGCTTTCTTT.

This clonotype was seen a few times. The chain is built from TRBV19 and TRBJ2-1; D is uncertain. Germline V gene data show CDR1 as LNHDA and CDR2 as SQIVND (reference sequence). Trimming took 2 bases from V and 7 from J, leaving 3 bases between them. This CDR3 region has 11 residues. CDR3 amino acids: CASSILNEQFF. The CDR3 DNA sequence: TGTGCCAGTAGTATATTGAATGAGCAGTTCTTC. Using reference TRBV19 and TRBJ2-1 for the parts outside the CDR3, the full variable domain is DGGITQSPKYLFRKEGQNVTLSCEQNLNHDAMYWYRQDPGQGLRLIYYSQIVNDFQKGDIAEGYSVSREKKESFPLTVTSAQKNPTAFYLCASSILNEQFFGPGTRLTVL.

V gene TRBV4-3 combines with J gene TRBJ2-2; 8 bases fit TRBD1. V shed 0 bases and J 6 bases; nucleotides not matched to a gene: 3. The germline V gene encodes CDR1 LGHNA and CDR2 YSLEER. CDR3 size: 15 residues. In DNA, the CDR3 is TGCGCCAGCAGCCAAGAGTACAGGGGGGCCGGGGAGCTGTTTTTT. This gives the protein CASSQEYRGAGELFF.

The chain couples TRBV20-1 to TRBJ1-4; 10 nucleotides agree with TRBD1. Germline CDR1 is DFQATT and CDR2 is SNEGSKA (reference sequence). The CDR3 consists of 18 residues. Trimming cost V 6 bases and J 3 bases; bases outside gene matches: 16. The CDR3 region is CSAQAVPGQGTANEKLFF. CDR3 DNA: TGCAGTGCCCAAGCAGTCCCGGGACAGGGGACGGCTAATGAAAAACTGTTTTTT.

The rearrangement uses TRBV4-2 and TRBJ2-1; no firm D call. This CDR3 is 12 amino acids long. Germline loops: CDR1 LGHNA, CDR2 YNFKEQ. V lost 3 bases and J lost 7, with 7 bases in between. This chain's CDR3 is CASSQLINEQFF. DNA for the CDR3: TGTGCCAGCAGCCAGCTCATTAATGAGCAGTTCTTC.

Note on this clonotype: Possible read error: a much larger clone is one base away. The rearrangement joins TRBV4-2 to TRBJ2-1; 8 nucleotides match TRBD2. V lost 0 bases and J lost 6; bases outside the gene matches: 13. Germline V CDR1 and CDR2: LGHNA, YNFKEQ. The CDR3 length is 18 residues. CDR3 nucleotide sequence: TGTGCCAGCAGCCAAGATGAAGGTGGCGGGGGGAGTTCCAATGAGCAGTTCTTC. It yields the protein CASSQDEGGGGSSNEQFF.

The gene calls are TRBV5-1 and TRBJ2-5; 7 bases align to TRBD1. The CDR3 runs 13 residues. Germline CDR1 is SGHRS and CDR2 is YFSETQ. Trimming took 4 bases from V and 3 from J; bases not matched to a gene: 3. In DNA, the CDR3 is TGCGCCAGCAGCGAGGGACAGAAAGAGACCCAGTACTTC. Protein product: CASSEGQKETQYF.

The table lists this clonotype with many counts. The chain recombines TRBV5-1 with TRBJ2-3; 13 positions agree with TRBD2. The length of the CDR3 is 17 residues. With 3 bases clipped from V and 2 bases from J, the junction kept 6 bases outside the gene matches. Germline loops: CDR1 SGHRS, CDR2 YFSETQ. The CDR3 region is CASSWTSGGAHTDTQYF. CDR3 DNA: TGCGCCAGCAGCTGGACTAGCGGGGGTGCCCACACAGATACGCAGTATTTT.

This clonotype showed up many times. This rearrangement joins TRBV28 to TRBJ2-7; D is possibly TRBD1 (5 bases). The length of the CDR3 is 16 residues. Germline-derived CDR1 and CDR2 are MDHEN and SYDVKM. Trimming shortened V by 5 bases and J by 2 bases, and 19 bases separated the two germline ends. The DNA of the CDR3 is TGTGCCAGCAGTCCCCTTGGGGCCTACCCGACCTACGAGCAGTACTTC. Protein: CASSPLGAYPTYEQYF. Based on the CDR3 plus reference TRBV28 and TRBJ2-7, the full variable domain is DVKVTQSSRYLVKRTGEKVFLECVQDMDHENMFWYRQDPGLGLRLIYFSYDVKMKEKGDIPEGYSVSREKKERFSLILESASTNQTSMYLCASSPLGAYPTYEQYFGPGTRLTVT.

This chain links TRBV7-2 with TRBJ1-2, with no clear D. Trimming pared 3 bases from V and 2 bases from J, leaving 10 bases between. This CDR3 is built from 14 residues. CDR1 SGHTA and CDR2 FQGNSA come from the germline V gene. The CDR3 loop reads CASSFLTINYGYTF. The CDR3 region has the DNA TGTGCCAGCAGCTTTTTGACAATCAACTATGGCTACACCTTC.

CDR3 in amino acids: CSAAQGGNNEQFF. CDR3 nucleotide sequence: TGCAGTGCTGCACAGGGGGGCAACAATGAGCAGTTCTTC. The rearrangement links TRBV20-1 to TRBJ2-1; 8 bases align to TRBD1. Germline V gene lookup returns CDR1 DFQATT and CDR2 SNEGSKA (reference sequence). CDR3 size: 13 residues. Trimming cost V 5 bases and J 5 bases; bases outside gene matches: 5.

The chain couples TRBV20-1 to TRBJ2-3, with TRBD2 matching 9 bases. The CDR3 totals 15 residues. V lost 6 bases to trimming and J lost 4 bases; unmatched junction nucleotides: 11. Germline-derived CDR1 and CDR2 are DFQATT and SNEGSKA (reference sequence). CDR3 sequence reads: CSAHGRGGKADTQYF. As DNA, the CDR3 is TGCAGTGCCCATGGGCGGGGGGGCAAGGCAGATACGCAGTATTTT.

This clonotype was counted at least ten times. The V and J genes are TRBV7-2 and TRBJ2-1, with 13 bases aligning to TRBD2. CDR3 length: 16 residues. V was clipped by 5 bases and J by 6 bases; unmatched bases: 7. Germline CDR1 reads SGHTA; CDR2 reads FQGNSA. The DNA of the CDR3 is TGTGCCAGCAGCCCAAACGGACTAGCGGGAGTCAATGAGCAGTTCTTC. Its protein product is CASSPNGLAGVNEQFF.

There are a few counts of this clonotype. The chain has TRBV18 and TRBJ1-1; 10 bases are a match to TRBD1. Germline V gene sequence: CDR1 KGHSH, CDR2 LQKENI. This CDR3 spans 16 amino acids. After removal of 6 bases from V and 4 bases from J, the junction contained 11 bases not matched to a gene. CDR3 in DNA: TGTGCCAGCTCCTCCGGGACAGGGGCGGCCGGCACTGAAGCTTTCTTT. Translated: CASSSGTGAAGTEAFF. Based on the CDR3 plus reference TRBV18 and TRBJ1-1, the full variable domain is NAGVMQNPRHLVRRRGQEARLRCSPMKGHSHVYWYRQLPEEGLKFMVYLQKENIIDESGMPKERFSAEFPKEGPSILRIQQVVRGDSAAYFCASSSGTGAAGTEAFFGQGTRLTVV.

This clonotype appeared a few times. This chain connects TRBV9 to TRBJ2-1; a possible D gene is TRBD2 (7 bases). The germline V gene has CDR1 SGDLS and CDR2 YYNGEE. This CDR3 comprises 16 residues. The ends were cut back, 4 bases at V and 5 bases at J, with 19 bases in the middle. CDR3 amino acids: CASSRYAGARDNEQFF. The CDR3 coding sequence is TGTGCCAGCAGCCGCTACGCGGGGGCGCGGGACAATGAGCAGTTCTTC.

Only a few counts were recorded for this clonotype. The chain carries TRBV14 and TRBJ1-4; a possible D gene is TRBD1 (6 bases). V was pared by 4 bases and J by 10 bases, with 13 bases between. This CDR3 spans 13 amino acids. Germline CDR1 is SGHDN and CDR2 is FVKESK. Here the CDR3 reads CASSLGTQGKLFF. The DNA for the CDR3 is TGTGCCAGCAGCCTGGGGACACAAGGAAAACTGTTTTTT.

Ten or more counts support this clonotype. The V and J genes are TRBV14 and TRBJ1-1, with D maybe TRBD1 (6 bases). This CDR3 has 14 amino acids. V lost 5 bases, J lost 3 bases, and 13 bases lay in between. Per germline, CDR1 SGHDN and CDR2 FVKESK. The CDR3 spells CASSVQGRYTEAFF. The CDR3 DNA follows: TGTGCCAGCAGCGTCCAGGGGAGATACACTGAAGCTTTCTTT. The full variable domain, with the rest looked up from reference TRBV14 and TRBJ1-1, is EAGVTQFPSHSVIEKGQTVTLRCDPISGHDNLYWYRRVMGKEIKFLLHFVKESKQDESGMPNNRFLAERTGGTYSTLKVQPAELEDSGVYFCASSVQGRYTEAFFGQGTRLTVV.

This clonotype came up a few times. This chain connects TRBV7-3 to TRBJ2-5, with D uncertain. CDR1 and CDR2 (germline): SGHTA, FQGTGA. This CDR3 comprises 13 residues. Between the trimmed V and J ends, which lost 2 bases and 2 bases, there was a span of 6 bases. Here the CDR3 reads CASSLVAQETQYF. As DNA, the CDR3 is TGTGCCAGCAGCTTAGTGGCACAAGAGACCCAGTACTTC.

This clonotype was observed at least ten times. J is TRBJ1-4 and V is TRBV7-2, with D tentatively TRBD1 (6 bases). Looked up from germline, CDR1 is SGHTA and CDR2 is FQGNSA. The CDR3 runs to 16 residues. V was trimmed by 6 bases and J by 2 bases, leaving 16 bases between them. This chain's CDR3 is CASRPGRDTTNEKLFF. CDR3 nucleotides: TGTGCCAGCAGACCGGGACGGGACACCACTAATGAAAAACTGTTTTTT.

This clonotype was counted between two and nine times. The CDR3 DNA reads as TGCGCCAGCCAGCTAGCGGGAGGGCCTAATGAGCAGTTCTTC. This codes for CASQLAGGPNEQFF. The rearrangement uses TRBV5-1 and TRBJ2-1; 12 nucleotides align to TRBD2. The CDR3 totals 14 residues. After removal of 7 bases from V and 7 bases from J, the junction contained 6 bases not matched to a gene. CDR1 is SGHRS and CDR2 is YFSETQ in the germline V gene. The whole variable domain, remainder taken from reference TRBV5-1 and TRBJ2-1, is KAGVTQTPRYLIKTRGQQVTLSCSPISGHRSVSWYQQTPGQGLQFLFEYFSETQRNKGNFPGRFSGRQFSNSRSEMNVSTLELGDSALYLCASQLAGGPNEQFFGPGTRLTVL.

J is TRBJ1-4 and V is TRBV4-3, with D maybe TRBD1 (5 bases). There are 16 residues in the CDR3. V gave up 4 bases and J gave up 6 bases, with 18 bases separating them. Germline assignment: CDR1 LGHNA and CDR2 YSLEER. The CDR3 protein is CASSLFAGTGDEKLFF. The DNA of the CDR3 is TGCGCCAGCAGCCTCTTCGCCGGGACTGGGGATGAAAAACTGTTTTTT.

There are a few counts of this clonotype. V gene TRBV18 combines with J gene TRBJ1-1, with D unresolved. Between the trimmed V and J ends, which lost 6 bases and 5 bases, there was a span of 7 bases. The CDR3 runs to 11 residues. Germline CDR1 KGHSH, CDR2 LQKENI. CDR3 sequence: CASSPKTEAFF. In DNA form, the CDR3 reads TGTGCCAGCTCCCCGAAGACTGAAGCTTTCTTT.

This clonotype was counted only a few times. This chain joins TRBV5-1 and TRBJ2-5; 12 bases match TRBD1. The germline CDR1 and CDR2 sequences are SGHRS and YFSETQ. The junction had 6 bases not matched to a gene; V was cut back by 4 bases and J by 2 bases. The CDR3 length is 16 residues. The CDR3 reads CASSTGGQGAQETQYF. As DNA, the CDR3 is TGCGCCAGCAGCACGGGGGGACAGGGGGCTCAAGAGACCCAGTACTTC.

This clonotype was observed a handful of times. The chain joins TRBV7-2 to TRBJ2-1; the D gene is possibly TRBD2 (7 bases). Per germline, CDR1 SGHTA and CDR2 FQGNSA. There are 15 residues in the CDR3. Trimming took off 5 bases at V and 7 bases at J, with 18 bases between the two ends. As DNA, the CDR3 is TGTGCCAGCAGCCGGGGGGCAGGGATTGGAAATGAGCAGTTCTTC. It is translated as CASSRGAGIGNEQFF. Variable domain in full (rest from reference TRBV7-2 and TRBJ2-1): GAGVSQSPSNKVTEKGKDVELRCDPISGHTALYWYRQSLGQGLEFLIYFQGNSAPDKSGLPSDRFSAERTGGSVSTLTIQRTQQEDSAVYLCASSRGAGIGNEQFFGPGTRLTVL.

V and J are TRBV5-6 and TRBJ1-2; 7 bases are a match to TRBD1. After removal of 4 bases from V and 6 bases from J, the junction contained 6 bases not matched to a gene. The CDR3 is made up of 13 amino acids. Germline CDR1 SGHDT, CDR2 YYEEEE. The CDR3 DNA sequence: TGTGCCAGCAGCCTAGCAGGGGGACATGGCTACACCTTC. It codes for CASSLAGGHGYTF.

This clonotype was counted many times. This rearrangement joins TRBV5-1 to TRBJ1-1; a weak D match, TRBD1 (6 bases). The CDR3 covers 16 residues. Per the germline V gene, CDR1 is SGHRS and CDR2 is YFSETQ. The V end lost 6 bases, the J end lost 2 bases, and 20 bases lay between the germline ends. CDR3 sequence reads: CASTPRGGVGNTEAFF. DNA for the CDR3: TGCGCCAGCACCCCCCGAGGGGGGGTGGGAAACACTGAAGCTTTCTTT.

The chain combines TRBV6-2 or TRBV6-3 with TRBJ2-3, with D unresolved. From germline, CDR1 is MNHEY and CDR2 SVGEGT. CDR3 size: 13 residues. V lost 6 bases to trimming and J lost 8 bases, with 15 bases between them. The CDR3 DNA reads TGTGCCAGCAGCTCGGGCCCACAGACTACGCAGTATTTT. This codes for CASSSGPQTTQYF.